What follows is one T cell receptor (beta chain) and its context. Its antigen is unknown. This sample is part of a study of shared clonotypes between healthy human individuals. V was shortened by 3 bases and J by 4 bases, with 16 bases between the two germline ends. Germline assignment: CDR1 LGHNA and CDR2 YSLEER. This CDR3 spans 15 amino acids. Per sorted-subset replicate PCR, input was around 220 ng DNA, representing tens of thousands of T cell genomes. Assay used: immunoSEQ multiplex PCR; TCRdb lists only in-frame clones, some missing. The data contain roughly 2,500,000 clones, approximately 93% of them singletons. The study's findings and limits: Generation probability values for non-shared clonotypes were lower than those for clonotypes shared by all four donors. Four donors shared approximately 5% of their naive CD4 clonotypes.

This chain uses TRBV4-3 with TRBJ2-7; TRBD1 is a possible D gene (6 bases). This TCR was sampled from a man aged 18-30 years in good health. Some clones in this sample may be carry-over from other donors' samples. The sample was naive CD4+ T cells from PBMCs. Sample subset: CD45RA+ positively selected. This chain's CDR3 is CASSQQTGLGYEQYF. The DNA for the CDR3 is TGCGCCAGCAGCCAGCAAACAGGGTTAGGATACGAGCAGTACTTC.